This TCR beta chain was identified during a study of T cell repertoires in ileal Crohn's disease. The data were produced by immunoSEQ multiplex PCR, yet TCRdb's version contains in-frame clones alone and is incomplete. In the table there are about 14,000 clones, about 82% of which are singletons. V lost 8 bases and J lost 0, with 7 bases in between. There are 13 residues in the CDR3. The germline gives CDR1 MNHEY, CDR2 SMNVEV (reference sequence). The TCR originated in an adult with Crohn's disease. Specimen: ileal tissue. This rearrangement joins TRBV27 to TRBJ2-2; possible D gene TRBD2, 5 bases. Written as DNA, the CDR3 is TGTGCCAGCCACGGGACGAACACCGGGGAGCTGTTTTTT. Amino acid sequence: CASHGTNTGELFF.